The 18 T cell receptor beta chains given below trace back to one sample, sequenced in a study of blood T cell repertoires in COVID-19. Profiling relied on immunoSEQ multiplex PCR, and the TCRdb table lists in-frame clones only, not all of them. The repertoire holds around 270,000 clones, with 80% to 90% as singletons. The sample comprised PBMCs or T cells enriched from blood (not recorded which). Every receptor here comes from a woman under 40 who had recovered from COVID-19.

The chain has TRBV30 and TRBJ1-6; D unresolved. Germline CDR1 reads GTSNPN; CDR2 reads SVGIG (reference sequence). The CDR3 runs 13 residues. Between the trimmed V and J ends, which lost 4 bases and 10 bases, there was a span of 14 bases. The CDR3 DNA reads TGTGCCTGGAAGAGGGCTTTGGACTCACCCCTCCACTTT. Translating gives CAWKRALDSPLHF.

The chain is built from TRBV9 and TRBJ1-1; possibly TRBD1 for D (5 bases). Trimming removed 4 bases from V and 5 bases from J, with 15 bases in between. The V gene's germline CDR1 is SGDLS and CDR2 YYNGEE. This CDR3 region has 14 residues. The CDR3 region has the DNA TGTGCCAGCAGCCCCCGTGGGGCGAAAACTGAAGCTTTCTTT. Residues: CASSPRGAKTEAFF.

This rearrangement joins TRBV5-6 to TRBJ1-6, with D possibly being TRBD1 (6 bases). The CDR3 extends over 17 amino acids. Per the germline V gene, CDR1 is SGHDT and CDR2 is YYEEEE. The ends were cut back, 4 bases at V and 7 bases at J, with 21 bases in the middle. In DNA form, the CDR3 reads TGTGCCAGCAGCCGTAGGACACCGCGGGGGGCCAATTCACCCCTCCACTTT. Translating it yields CASSRRTPRGANSPLHF.

The CDR3 reads CASSLTSGIETQYF. CDR3 sequence (DNA): TGTGCCAGTAGTTTGACTAGCGGGATAGAGACCCAGTACTTC. This sequence joins TRBV19 and TRBJ2-5; 11 bases are a match to TRBD2. The germline gives CDR1 LNHDA, CDR2 SQIVND (reference sequence). The V gene end was trimmed by 5 bases and the J gene end by 4 bases; junction bases not matched to a gene: 3. The CDR3 consists of 14 residues.

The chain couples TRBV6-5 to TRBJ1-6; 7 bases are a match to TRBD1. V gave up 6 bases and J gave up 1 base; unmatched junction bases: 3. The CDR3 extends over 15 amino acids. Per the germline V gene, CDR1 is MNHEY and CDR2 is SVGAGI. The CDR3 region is CASRVQGSYNSPLHF. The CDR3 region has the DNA TGTGCCAGCAGAGTACAGGGGTCCTATAATTCACCCCTCCACTTT.

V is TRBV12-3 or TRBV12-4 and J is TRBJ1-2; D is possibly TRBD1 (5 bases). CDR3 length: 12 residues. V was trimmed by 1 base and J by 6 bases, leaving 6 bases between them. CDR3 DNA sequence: TGTGCCAGCAGTTTAGGCAGGGATGGCTACACCTTC. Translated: CASSLGRDGYTF.

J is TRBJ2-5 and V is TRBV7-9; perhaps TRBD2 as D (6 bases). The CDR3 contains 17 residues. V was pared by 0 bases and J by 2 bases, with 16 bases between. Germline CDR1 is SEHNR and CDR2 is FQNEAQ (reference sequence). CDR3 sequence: CASSLARKGLRQETQYF. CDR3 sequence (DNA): TGTGCCAGCAGCTTAGCGCGAAAGGGACTGAGACAAGAGACCCAGTACTTC. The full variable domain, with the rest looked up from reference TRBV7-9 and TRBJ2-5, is DTGVSQNPRHKITKRGQNVTFRCDPISEHNRLYWYRQTLGQGPEFLTYFQNEAQLEKSRLLSDRFSAERPKGSFSTLEIQRTEQGDSAMYLCASSLARKGLRQETQYFGPGTRLLVL.

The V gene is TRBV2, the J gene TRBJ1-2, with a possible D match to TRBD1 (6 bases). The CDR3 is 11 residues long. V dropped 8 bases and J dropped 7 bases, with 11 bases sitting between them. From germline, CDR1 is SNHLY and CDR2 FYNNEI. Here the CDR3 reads CASRRGTGYTF. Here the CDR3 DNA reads TGTGCCAGCCGCAGGGGAACTGGCTACACCTTC. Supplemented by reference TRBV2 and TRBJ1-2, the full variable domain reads EPEVTQTPSHQVTQMGQEVILRCVPISNHLYFYWYRQILGQKVEFLVSFYNNEISEKSEIFDDQFSVERPDGSNFTLKIRSTKLEDSAMYFCASRRGTGYTFGSGTRLTVV.

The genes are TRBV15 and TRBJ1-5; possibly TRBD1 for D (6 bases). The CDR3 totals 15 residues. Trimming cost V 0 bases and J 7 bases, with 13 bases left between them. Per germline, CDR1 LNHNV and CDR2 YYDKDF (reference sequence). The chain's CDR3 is CATSRDRGSGQPQHF. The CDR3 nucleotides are TGTGCCACCAGCAGAGACAGGGGATCGGGCCAGCCCCAGCATTTT. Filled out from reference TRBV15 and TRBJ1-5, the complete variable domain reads DAMVIQNPRYQVTQFGKPVTLSCSQTLNHNVMYWYQQKSSQAPKLLFHYYDKDFNNEADTPDNFQSRRPNTSFCFLDIRSPGLGDTAMYLCATSRDRGSGQPQHFGDGTRLSIL.

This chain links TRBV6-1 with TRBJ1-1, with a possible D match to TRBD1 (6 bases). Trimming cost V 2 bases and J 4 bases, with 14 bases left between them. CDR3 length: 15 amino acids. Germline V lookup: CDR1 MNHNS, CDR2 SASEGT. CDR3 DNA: TGTGCCAGCAGTGAACAAAACAGGGCTCGCACTGAAGCTTTCTTT. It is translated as CASSEQNRARTEAFF.

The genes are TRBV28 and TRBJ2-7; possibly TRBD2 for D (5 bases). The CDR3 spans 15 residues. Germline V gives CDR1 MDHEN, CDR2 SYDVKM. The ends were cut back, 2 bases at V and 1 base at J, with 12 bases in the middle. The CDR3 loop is CASSLRVRGSYEQYF. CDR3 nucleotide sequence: TGTGCCAGCAGTTTAAGGGTGCGAGGGTCCTACGAGCAGTACTTC.

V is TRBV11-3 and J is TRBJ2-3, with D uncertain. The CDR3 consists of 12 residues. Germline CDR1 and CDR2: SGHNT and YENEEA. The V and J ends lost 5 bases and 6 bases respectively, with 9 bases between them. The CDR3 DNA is TGTGCCAGCAGCCTCGTCCTGGATACGCAGTATTTT. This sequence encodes CASSLVLDTQYF.

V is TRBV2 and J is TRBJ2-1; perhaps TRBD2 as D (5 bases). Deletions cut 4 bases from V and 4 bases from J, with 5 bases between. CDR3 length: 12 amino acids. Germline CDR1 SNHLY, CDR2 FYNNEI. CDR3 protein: CASSGGYNEQFF. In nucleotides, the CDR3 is TGTGCCAGCAGTGGCGGGTACAATGAGCAGTTCTTC.

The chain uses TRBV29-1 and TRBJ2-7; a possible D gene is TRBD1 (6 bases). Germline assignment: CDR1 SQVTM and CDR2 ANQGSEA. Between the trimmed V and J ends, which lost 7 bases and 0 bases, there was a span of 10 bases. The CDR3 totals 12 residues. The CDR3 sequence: CSGTDRSYEQYF. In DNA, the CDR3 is TGCAGCGGGACAGATCGCTCCTACGAGCAGTACTTC.

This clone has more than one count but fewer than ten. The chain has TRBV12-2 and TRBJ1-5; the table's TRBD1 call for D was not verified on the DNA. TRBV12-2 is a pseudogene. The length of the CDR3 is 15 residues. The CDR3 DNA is TGTGCAAGTCGCTTATCGACAGGCAGCAATCAGCCCCAGCATTTT. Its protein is CASRLSTGSNQPQHF.

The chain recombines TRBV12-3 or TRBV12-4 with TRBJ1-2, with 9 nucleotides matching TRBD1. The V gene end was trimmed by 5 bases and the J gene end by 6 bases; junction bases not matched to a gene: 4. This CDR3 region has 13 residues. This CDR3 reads CASSLGTGNGYTF. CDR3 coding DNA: TGTGCCAGCAGTCTAGGGACAGGGAATGGCTACACCTTC.

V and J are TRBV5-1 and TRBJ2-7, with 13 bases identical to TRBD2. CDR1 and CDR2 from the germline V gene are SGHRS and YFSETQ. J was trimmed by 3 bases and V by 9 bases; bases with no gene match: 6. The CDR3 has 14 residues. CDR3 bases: TGCGCCACTGCTAGGACTAGCGGGAGCTACGAGCAGTACTTC. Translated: CATARTSGSYEQYF.

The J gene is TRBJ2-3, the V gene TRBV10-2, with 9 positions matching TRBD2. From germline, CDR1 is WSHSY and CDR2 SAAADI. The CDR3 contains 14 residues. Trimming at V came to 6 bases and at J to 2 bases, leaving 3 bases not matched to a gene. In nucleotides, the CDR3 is TGCGCCAGCAGGACTAGCGGACTCACAGATACGCAGTATTTT. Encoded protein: CASRTSGLTDTQYF.